The TCR beta chain under discussion was sequenced for a study of shared clonotypes between healthy human individuals. About the study: The donor pool was made up of a couple of women and three men aged 18 to 49.

Worth noting for this clone: Its antigen is unidentified.

V was pared by 5 bases and J by 4 bases, with 4 bases of the junction left unmatched. The CDR3 sequence is 14 residues long. Germline CDR1 SGHAT, CDR2 FQNNGV. Notes on the study in general: An effect of sequencing depth on clonotype sharing among donors was expected.

The protocol was immunoSEQ multiplex PCR, while the TCRdb copy is restricted to in-frame clones and leaves out a portion. The repertoire includes about 480,000 clones, roughly 78% of them detected once, and roughly 13% sits in the top ten. The TCR comes from a woman between 40 and 55 years old in good health. Some clones in this sample may be carry-over from other donors' samples. The sequencing input was PBMCs. The chain is built from TRBV11-2 and TRBJ1-5; 8 bases are shared with TRBD1. CDR3 in DNA: TGTGCCAGCAGCGCCGGACAGGGAAATCAGCCCCAGCATTTT. This codes for CASSAGQGNQPQHF. Drawing the rest from reference TRBV11-2 and TRBJ1-5, the complete variable domain is EAGVAQSPRYKIIEKRQSVAFWCNPISGHATLYWYQQILGQGPKLLIQFQNNGVVDDSQLPKDRFSAERLKGVDSTLKIQPAKLEDSAVYLCASSAGQGNQPQHFGDGTRLSIL.